The sequence of this TCR beta chain was determined in a study of PD-1 blockade in classical Hodgkin lymphoma. General study points: CD4+ TCR diversity climbed significantly by C4D1, unlike CD8+ TCR diversity. The authors excluded patients who started nivolumab under 1 year after ASCT. Healthy donors were reported to have higher baseline TCR diversity than newly diagnosed patients. Complete responders entered with baseline diversity on par with newly diagnosed patients, the results showed.

As for time point: cycle 4 day 1 (C4D1), after around six weeks of nivolumab. Each of the patients experienced relapse following autologous stem cell transplantation, and their brentuximab vedotin exposure differed. Measured with immunoSEQ multiplex PCR; TCRdb has only the in-frame clones, and not every one. The data contain 19,000 or so clones, 80% of them singletons. Concerning this clone itself: What it binds is not known.

This sample comprised peripheral blood mononuclear cells (PBMCs), obtained before the fourth cycle of nivolumab. This TCR derives from a human donor with classical Hodgkin lymphoma.

The CDR3 nucleotides read TGTGCCAGCAGCTGGATTATGGCGAGGGCCTGGGATGGCTACACCTTC. Translation gives CASSWIMARAWDGYTF. The J gene is TRBJ1-2, the V gene TRBV9, with D unresolved. Deletions cut 4 bases from V and 6 bases from J, with 22 bases between. Germline V lookup: CDR1 SGDLS, CDR2 YYNGEE. This CDR3 spans 16 amino acids.